Following are 14 T cell receptor beta chains from one sample sequenced in a study of blood T cell repertoires in COVID-19. The repertoire was sequenced with immunoSEQ multiplex PCR; TCRdb's copy has only in-frame clones and lacks some. The sample carries fewer than 300,000 clones, approximately 85% recorded once. The specimen sequenced was peripheral blood. Every receptor here comes from a human donor in a cohort sampled during active COVID-19.

CDR3 protein: CASSVHQNTIYF. The CDR3, as DNA: TGTGCCAGCAGCGTCCACCAGAACACCATATATTTT. The rearrangement links TRBV9 to TRBJ1-3; D remains unclear. The V gene's germline CDR1 is SGDLS and CDR2 YYNGEE. V lost 2 bases and J lost 7, with 7 bases in between. The CDR3 runs 12 residues. Full variable domain (rest looked up from reference TRBV9 and TRBJ1-3): DSGVTQTPKHLITATGQRVTLRCSPRSGDLSVYWYQQSLDQGLQFLIQYYNGEERAKGNILERFSAQQFPDLHSELNLSSLELGDSALYFCASSVHQNTIYFGEGSWLTVV.

V is TRBV11-3 and J is TRBJ2-1; 8 bases fit TRBD2. The germline CDR1 and CDR2 sequences are SGHNT and YENEEA. The CDR3 consists of 14 residues. The V and J ends lost 3 bases and 5 bases, in that order; junction bases with no gene match: 3. The CDR3 protein is CASSFSGGDNEQFF. The CDR3 DNA is TGTGCCAGCAGCTTTTCGGGGGGGGACAATGAGCAGTTCTTC.

V usage is TRBV7-8 and J usage is TRBJ2-7; TRBD2 matches 8 bases. The CDR3 has 14 amino acids. CDR1 and CDR2 from the germline V gene are SGHVS and FQNEAQ. The junction had 4 bases not matched to a gene; V was cut back by 5 bases and J by 1 base. The CDR3 DNA reads TGTGCCAGCAGCCTGGGGACTAGTTCCTACGAGCAGTACTTC. It yields the protein CASSLGTSSYEQYF.

The gene calls are TRBV19 and TRBJ1-2; 7 positions match TRBD1. The CDR3 consists of 15 residues. Germline V gene sequence: CDR1 LNHDA, CDR2 SQIVND (reference sequence). With 3 bases clipped from V and 6 bases from J, the junction kept 10 bases outside the gene matches. CDR3 residues: CASSILNRGVDGYTF. The CDR3 nucleotides are TGTGCCAGTAGTATTCTTAACAGGGGAGTGGATGGCTACACCTTC. The full variable domain, in which reference TRBV19 and TRBJ1-2 provide the parts outside the CDR3, is DGGITQSPKYLFRKEGQNVTLSCEQNLNHDAMYWYRQDPGQGLRLIYYSQIVNDFQKGDIAEGYSVSREKKESFPLTVTSAQKNPTAFYLCASSILNRGVDGYTFGSGTRLTVV.

The rearrangement links TRBV29-1 to TRBJ2-7; 12 nucleotides match TRBD2. The germline CDR1 and CDR2 sequences are SQVTM and ANQGSEA. After removal of 5 bases from V and 6 bases from J, the junction contained 5 bases not matched to a gene. This CDR3 region has 13 residues. CDR3 coding DNA: TGCAGCGTTTCGACTAGCGGGAGTCTCGAGCAGTACTTC. Encoded protein: CSVSTSGSLEQYF.

The V gene is TRBV10-1, the J gene TRBJ2-1; a weak D match, TRBD1 (5 bases). The V end was cut by 3 bases, the J end by 9 bases, with 18 bases between. Germline V CDR1 and CDR2: WNHNN, SYGVQD (reference sequence). The CDR3 spans 15 residues. The CDR3 loop is CASSDLAGKGAEQFF. The DNA for the CDR3 is TGCGCCAGCAGTGACCTGGCCGGAAAAGGGGCTGAGCAGTTCTTC.

The V gene is TRBV5-1, the J gene TRBJ2-5; TRBD2 matches 9 bases. The CDR3 is made up of 17 amino acids. Germline V lookup: CDR1 SGHRS, CDR2 YFSETQ. V lost 1 base, J lost 4 bases, and 11 bases stayed unmatched. CDR3 in amino acids: CASSLSQSSGIRETQYF. The DNA for the CDR3 is TGCGCCAGCAGCTTGTCTCAGTCTAGCGGGATTCGAGAGACCCAGTACTTC.

The table lists this clone with a few counts. The V and J genes are TRBV7-6 and TRBJ1-3; D gene uncertain. V was cut by 5 bases and J by 5 bases, with 7 bases left in between. The CDR3 extends over 12 amino acids. CDR1 is SGHVS and CDR2 is FNYEAQ in the germline V gene. The CDR3 bases are TGTGCCAGCAGCCTCGAGAGAAACACCATATATTTT. The encoded protein is CASSLERNTIYF.

The chain uses TRBV5-1 and TRBJ2-6; 8 bases are a match to TRBD1. Looked up from germline, CDR1 is SGHRS and CDR2 is YFSETQ. Losses at the gene ends were 4 bases for V and 1 base for J; bases not matched to a gene: 4. CDR3 length: 16 amino acids. CDR3 bases: TGCGCCAGCAGCCGGGGGACAGGTTCTGGGGCCAACGTCCTGACTTTC. Translating it yields CASSRGTGSGANVLTF.

This clone was observed a handful of times. The rearrangement uses TRBV15 and TRBJ1-1, with TRBD1 as a possible D gene (6 bases). CDR1 is LNHNV and CDR2 is YYDKDF in the germline V gene (reference sequence). Trimming cost V 3 bases and J 5 bases, with 13 bases left between them. The length of the CDR3 is 14 residues. The CDR3 DNA sequence: TGTGCCACCAGCAGCATACGTCAGGGGACTGAAGCTTTCTTT. It specifies CATSSIRQGTEAFF.

DNA for the CDR3: TGTGCCAGCAGCTTAAGGGGGACTAGCGGCTACAATGAGCAGTTCTTC. It encodes CASSLRGTSGYNEQFF. The chain links TRBV7-2 to TRBJ2-1, with 11 bases lining up with TRBD2. The V segment lost 2 bases and the J segment 3 bases; nucleotides outside the gene matches: 3. The CDR3 is made up of 16 amino acids. The germline CDR1 and CDR2 sequences are SGHTA and FQGNSA.

This chain joins TRBV11-2 and TRBJ2-7; TRBD1 aligns across 7 bases. Germline-derived CDR1 and CDR2 are SGHAT and FQNNGV. J gave up 1 base and V 4 bases, and 1 base lay outside the gene matches. This CDR3 region has 13 residues. CDR3 region: CASSWDSSYEQYF. DNA for the CDR3: TGTGCCAGCAGCTGGGACAGTTCCTACGAGCAGTACTTC.

V is TRBV4-3 and J is TRBJ1-1, with 7 bases that match TRBD1. CDR3 length: 14 amino acids. Trimming cost V 6 bases and J 7 bases; bases outside gene matches: 11. Looked up from germline, CDR1 is LGHNA and CDR2 is YSLEER. CDR3 sequence (DNA): TGCGCCAGCAGTCGGACGGGGACAGTCCGTGAAGCTTTCTTT. This codes for CASSRTGTVREAFF.

Written as DNA, the CDR3 is TGTGCCAGCAGATTGGGGACATTAAAATACACCGGGGAGCTGTTTTTT. Translating it yields CASRLGTLKYTGELFF. The rearrangement uses TRBV7-8 and TRBJ2-2; possible D gene TRBD1, 6 bases. This CDR3 is built from 16 residues. Trimming pared 6 bases from V and 3 bases from J, leaving 17 bases between. The germline V gene encodes CDR1 SGHVS and CDR2 FQNEAQ.